Presented here are 25 T cell receptor beta chains from one specimen sequenced in a study of siplizumab effects on memory and regulatory T cells. Measured with immunoSEQ multiplex PCR; TCRdb has only the in-frame clones, and not every one. This table holds about 120,000 clones, around 94% found once. Sequencing was done on a sample of non-Treg CD4+ T cells sorted from blood. The receptors shown here come from a human donor in good health.

The V gene is TRBV4-1, the J gene TRBJ1-1; tentatively, D is TRBD1 (6 bases). V was pared by 3 bases and J by 5 bases, with 16 bases between. This CDR3 is 15 amino acids long. From germline, CDR1 is MGHRA and CDR2 YSYEKL. The CDR3 DNA follows: TGCGCCAGCAGCCACCTAAGAAGGGGGGGGACTGAAGCTTTCTTT. It specifies CASSHLRRGGTEAFF.

The chain recombines TRBV11-3 with TRBJ2-7, with TRBD2 identical over 10 bases. The CDR3 totals 17 residues. With 4 bases clipped from V and 0 bases from J, the junction kept 9 bases outside the gene matches. Germline CDR1 SGHNT, CDR2 YENEEA. The CDR3 loop reads CASSSGDRTSGSYEQYF. The CDR3 coding sequence is TGTGCCAGCAGCTCGGGGGATAGGACTAGCGGCTCCTACGAGCAGTACTTC.

The rearrangement uses TRBV11-2 and TRBJ2-7, with D possibly matching TRBD2 (6 bases). Germline-derived CDR1 and CDR2 are SGHAT and FQNNGV. V was pared by 3 bases and J by 0 bases, with 9 bases between. The CDR3 consists of 14 residues. In DNA, the CDR3 is TGTGCCAGCAGCTTGGGACTGGTCTCCTACGAGCAGTACTTC. Translated, it gives CASSLGLVSYEQYF.

The chain joins TRBV5-1 to TRBJ1-2; D may be TRBD1 (5 bases). Trimming cost V 4 bases and J 4 bases, with 23 bases left between them. Germline V gene sequence: CDR1 SGHRS, CDR2 YFSETQ. The CDR3 covers 17 residues. The CDR3 here is CASSPTGPNRQAYGYTF. CDR3 sequence (DNA): TGCGCCAGCAGCCCGACTGGCCCCAACAGGCAGGCCTATGGCTACACCTTC.

This clone was seen only once. The V and J genes are TRBV18 and TRBJ2-5; 9 bases match TRBD2. The CDR3 is 16 amino acids. In germline, CDR1 is KGHSH, CDR2 LQKENI. The V and J ends lost 5 bases and 2 bases, in that order; junction bases with no gene match: 9. The CDR3 loop is CASSTLAGVLQETQYF. The CDR3 nucleotides read TGTGCCAGCTCAACTTTAGCGGGGGTGTTACAAGAGACCCAGTACTTC.

V and J are TRBV6-5 and TRBJ1-1; 10 bases are a match to TRBD1. V lost 6 bases to trimming and J lost 5 bases; unmatched junction nucleotides: 3. From germline, CDR1 is MNHEY and CDR2 SVGAGI. This CDR3 has 13 residues. The CDR3 loop reads CASSRDRGTEAFF. CDR3 bases: TGTGCCAGCAGCCGGGACAGGGGAACTGAAGCTTTCTTT.

The chain links TRBV4-1 to TRBJ2-4; TRBD2 is a possible D gene (5 bases). CDR1 MGHRA and CDR2 YSYEKL come from the germline V gene. The CDR3 sequence is 19 residues long. Trimming removed 3 bases at V and 0 bases at J, with 21 bases between. The DNA of the CDR3 is TGCGCCAGCAGCCACGAACCCACGGACGGACTCTTAGCCAAAAACATTCAGTACTTC. Its translation is CASSHEPTDGLLAKNIQYF.

The chain carries TRBV9 and TRBJ2-3; 8 bases are a match to TRBD2. The ends lost 0 bases at V and 10 bases at J; junction bases unmatched: 1. In germline, CDR1 is SGDLS, CDR2 YYNGEE. This CDR3 has 12 residues. In nucleotides, the CDR3 is TGTGCCAGCAGCGTAGAAGCGGGGGCGCAGTATTTT. This codes for CASSVEAGAQYF.

This chain uses TRBV30 with TRBJ1-2; 10 bases are a match to TRBD1. Losses at the gene ends were 2 bases for V and 5 bases for J; bases not matched to a gene: 5. The V gene's germline CDR1 is GTSNPN and CDR2 SVGIG (reference sequence). The CDR3 is made up of 14 amino acids. This CDR3 is CAWSTGTGEYGYTF. The CDR3 DNA reads as TGTGCCTGGAGTACCGGGACAGGGGAGTATGGCTACACCTTC.

This chain uses TRBV5-4 with TRBJ2-3; TRBD2 agrees at 7 bases. Looked up from germline, CDR1 is SGHNT and CDR2 is YYREEE (reference sequence). The length of the CDR3 is 15 residues. Germline trimming cut 4 bases from V and 4 bases from J; bases unmatched to any gene: 9. CDR3 sequence (DNA): TGTGCCAGCAGCCAATGGGTGGGAGGGGCAGATACGCAGTATTTT. This gives the protein CASSQWVGGADTQYF.

The chain uses TRBV5-1 and TRBJ1-1; no clear D. Germline-derived CDR1 and CDR2 are SGHRS and YFSETQ. The CDR3 is 13 amino acids. V was cut by 2 bases and J by 6 bases, with 11 bases left in between. The CDR3: CASSLMPGSEAFF. DNA of the CDR3: TGCGCCAGCAGCTTAATGCCGGGATCTGAAGCTTTCTTT.

This chain uses TRBV11-1 with TRBJ2-4; 7 bases match TRBD1. V lost 2 bases to trimming and J lost 9 bases; unmatched junction nucleotides: 7. Germline V gives CDR1 SGHAT, CDR2 FQDESV (reference sequence). The CDR3 spans 14 residues. The CDR3 is CASSLRQGTGIQYF. Written as DNA, the CDR3 is TGTGCCAGCAGCTTACGACAGGGTACGGGCATTCAGTACTTC.

The V gene is TRBV20-1, the J gene TRBJ1-1; the D is unclear. CDR3 length: 11 residues. The V gene lost 0 bases and the J gene lost 4 bases, with 3 bases spanning the gap. Looked up from germline, CDR1 is DFQATT and CDR2 is SNEGSKA (reference sequence). CDR3 residues: CSARDLTEAFF. In nucleotides, the CDR3 is TGCAGTGCTAGAGATCTCACTGAAGCTTTCTTT.

The V and J genes are TRBV2 and TRBJ2-3; 7 bases agree with TRBD2. Germline values: CDR1 SNHLY, CDR2 FYNNEI. The junction had 9 bases not matched to a gene; V was cut back by 6 bases and J by 3 bases. CDR3 length equals 15 residues. In nucleotides, the CDR3 is TGTGCCAGCAGCGAGGAAGCGGGGACTACAGATACGCAGTATTTT. Protein: CASSEEAGTTDTQYF.

The genes are TRBV7-3 and TRBJ2-7, with 7 bases matching TRBD1. Germline V lookup: CDR1 SGHTA, CDR2 FQGTGA. The length of the CDR3 is 13 residues. V was clipped by 5 bases and J by 2 bases; unmatched bases: 3. The CDR3 region is CASSHGQAYEQYF. The CDR3 region has the DNA TGTGCCAGCAGCCATGGACAGGCCTACGAGCAGTACTTC.

The V call is TRBV29-1, the J call TRBJ1-1, with D hard to call. The CDR3 consists of 11 residues. The V end was cut by 4 bases, the J end by 2 bases, with 5 bases between. From germline, CDR1 is SQVTM and CDR2 ANQGSEA. The CDR3 reads CSVVINTEAFF. The CDR3 bases are TGCAGCGTTGTAATTAACACTGAAGCTTTCTTT.

The V gene is TRBV6-5, the J gene TRBJ1-2, with TRBD1 matching over 7 bases. Trimming cost V 5 bases and J 5 bases; bases outside gene matches: 11. CDR1 is MNHEY, CDR2 SVGAGI, per germline. The CDR3 covers 15 residues. The CDR3 sequence: CASSRRQGGAYGYTF. Here the CDR3 DNA reads TGTGCCAGCAGTCGAAGACAGGGAGGCGCTTATGGCTACACCTTC.

The chain is built from TRBV5-8 and TRBJ2-5; 8 bases are a match to TRBD1. The CDR3 loop spans 16 amino acids. Germline-derived CDR1 and CDR2 are SGHTS and YDEGEE. V lost 3 bases and J lost 0; bases outside the gene matches: 7. The DNA for the CDR3 is TGTGCCAGCAGCTCCGGACAGGGCCCGTACCAAGAGACCCAGTACTTC. It translates to CASSSGQGPYQETQYF.

J is TRBJ1-4 and V is TRBV7-9; D is uncertain. The CDR3 covers 12 residues. Trimming left V 1 base short and J 8 bases short, with 5 bases between. From germline, CDR1 is SEHNR and CDR2 FQNEAQ (reference sequence). CDR3 sequence (DNA): TGTGCCAGCAGCTTAGTAGCAGAAAAACTGTTTTTT. This gives the protein CASSLVAEKLFF. The variable domain in full, with the rest retrieved from reference TRBV7-9 and TRBJ1-4, is DTGVSQNPRHKITKRGQNVTFRCDPISEHNRLYWYRQTLGQGPEFLTYFQNEAQLEKSRLLSDRFSAERPKGSFSTLEIQRTEQGDSAMYLCASSLVAEKLFFGSGTQLSVL.

This clone was seen only once. The rearrangement uses TRBV15 and TRBJ1-1; D is unclear. V shed 8 bases and J shed 2 bases, with 12 bases lying between them. Germline lookup yields CDR1 LNHNV and CDR2 YYDKDF (reference sequence). The CDR3 runs 13 residues. The CDR3 spells CATRASLNTEAFF. CDR3 sequence (DNA): TGTGCCACCCGGGCCTCTCTTAACACTGAAGCTTTCTTT. Full variable domain (remainder filled in from reference TRBV15 and TRBJ1-1): DAMVIQNPRYQVTQFGKPVTLSCSQTLNHNVMYWYQQKSSQAPKLLFHYYDKDFNNEADTPDNFQSRRPNTSFCFLDIRSPGLGDTAMYLCATRASLNTEAFFGQGTRLTVV.

This clone was detected a few times. This CDR3 is CASSVGQPQHF. CDR3 in DNA: TGTGCCAGCAGTGTTGGTCAGCCCCAGCATTTT. The chain combines TRBV2 with TRBJ1-5; D remains unclear. The length of the CDR3 is 11 residues. Deletions cut 4 bases from V and 6 bases from J, with 4 bases between. The germline V gene has CDR1 SNHLY and CDR2 FYNNEI.

This rearrangement joins TRBV5-6 to TRBJ2-2; 8 nucleotides align to TRBD1. CDR3 length: 15 amino acids. Germline trimming cut 5 bases from V and 5 bases from J; bases unmatched to any gene: 8. From germline, CDR1 is SGHDT and CDR2 YYEEEE. CDR3 coding DNA: TGTGCCAGCAGACGGACAGGGAAAGGGACCGGGGAGCTGTTTTTT. Encoded protein: CASRRTGKGTGELFF.

This clone was picked up one time. The chain uses TRBV2 and TRBJ1-4; D is undetermined. The ends were cut back, 0 bases at V and 5 bases at J, with 4 bases in the middle. The CDR3 runs to 13 residues. In germline, CDR1 is SNHLY, CDR2 FYNNEI. The CDR3 protein is CASSEAINEKLFF. CDR3 in DNA: TGTGCCAGCAGTGAAGCCATAAATGAAAAACTGTTTTTT.

This chain joins TRBV27 and TRBJ2-5, with 7 bases fitting TRBD2. J was trimmed by 4 bases and V by 5 bases; bases with no gene match: 22. The length of the CDR3 is 19 residues. Germline assignment: CDR1 MNHEY and CDR2 SMNVEV (reference sequence). CDR3 bases: TGTGCCAGCAGTCCCCGCGGCCTAGCGGAAAAATCAAGCCGAGAGACCCAGTACTTC. This gives the protein CASSPRGLAEKSSRETQYF.

The chain is built from TRBV20-1 and TRBJ2-4, with unresolved D. The CDR3 has 11 amino acids. From germline, CDR1 is DFQATT and CDR2 SNEGSKA (reference sequence). The V end was cut by 6 bases, the J end by 1 base, with 4 bases between. This CDR3 reads CSADAKNIQYF. The DNA of the CDR3 is TGCAGTGCCGACGCCAAAAACATTCAGTACTTC.